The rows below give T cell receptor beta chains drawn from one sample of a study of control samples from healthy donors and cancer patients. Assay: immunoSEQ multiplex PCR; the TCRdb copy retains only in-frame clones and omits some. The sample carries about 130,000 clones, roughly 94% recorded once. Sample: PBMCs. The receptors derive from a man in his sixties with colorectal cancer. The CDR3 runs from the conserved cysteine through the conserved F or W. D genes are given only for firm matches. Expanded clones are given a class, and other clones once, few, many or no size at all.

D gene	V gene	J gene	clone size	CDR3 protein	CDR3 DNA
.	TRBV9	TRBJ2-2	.	CASSDLGDTNLNTGELFF	TGTGCCAGCAGCGACCTGGGGGACACGAACCTTAACACCGGGGAGCTGTTTTTT
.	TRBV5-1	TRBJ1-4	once	CASSLVGGSSNEKLFF	TGCGCCAGCAGCTTGGTTGGGGGTAGCAGTAATGAAAAACTGTTTTTT
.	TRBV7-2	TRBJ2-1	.	CASSLAGGLVEQFF	TGTGCCAGCAGCTTAGCGGGGGGGCTGGTAGAGCAGTTCTTC
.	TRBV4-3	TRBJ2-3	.	CASSQGHITDTQYF	TGCGCCAGCAGCCAAGGACACATCACAGATACGCAGTATTTT
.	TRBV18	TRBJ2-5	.	CASSQGSQETQYF	TGTGCCAGCTCGCAGGGCAGCCAAGAGACCCAGTACTTC
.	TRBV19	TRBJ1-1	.	CASIGQGNTEAFF	TGTGCCAGTATTGGTCAGGGGAACACTGAAGCTTTCTTT
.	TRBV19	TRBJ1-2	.	CASSRGDRDTNYGYTF	TGTGCCAGTAGTAGGGGGGACCGGGACACTAACTATGGCTACACCTTC
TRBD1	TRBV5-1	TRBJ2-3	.	CASSLMRTGVDTQYF	TGCGCCAGCAGCTTGATGAGGACAGGGGTAGATACGCAGTATTTT
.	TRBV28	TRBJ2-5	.	CASNPWDQGETQYF	TGTGCCAGCAATCCCTGGGACCAGGGGGAGACCCAGTACTTC
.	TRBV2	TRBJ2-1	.	CASSAYNEQFF	TGTGCCAGCAGTGCTTACAATGAGCAGTTCTTC
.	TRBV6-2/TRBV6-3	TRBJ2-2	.	CASSRQITGELFF	TGTGCCAGCAGCAGACAGATCACCGGGGAGCTGTTTTTT
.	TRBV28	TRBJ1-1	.	CASSFRGPEAFF	TGTGCCAGCAGTTTCCGGGGACCCGAAGCTTTCTTT
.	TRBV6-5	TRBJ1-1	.	CASSHSGATFF	TGTGCCAGCAGTCACAGCGGAGCAACTTTCTTT
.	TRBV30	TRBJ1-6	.	CAWSRADHSPLHF	TGTGCCTGGAGCAGAGCCGACCATTCACCCCTCCACTTT
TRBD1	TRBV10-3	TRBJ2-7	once	CAIGQAYEQYF	TGTGCCATCGGACAGGCCTACGAGCAGTACTTC
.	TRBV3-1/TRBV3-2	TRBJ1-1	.	CASSQGGRANEAFF	TGTGCCAGCAGCCAAGGGGGCAGGGCAAATGAAGCTTTCTTT
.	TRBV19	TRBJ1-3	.	CASSIDQTAPGNTIYF	TGTGCCAGTAGTATAGACCAGACGGCGCCTGGAAACACCATATATTTT
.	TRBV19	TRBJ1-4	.	CASSILGGSEKLFF	TGTGCCAGTAGTATATTGGGAGGAAGTGAAAAACTGTTTTTT
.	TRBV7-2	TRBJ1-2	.	CASSLAVANYGYTF	TGTGCCAGCAGCTTAGCTGTAGCTAACTATGGCTACACCTTC
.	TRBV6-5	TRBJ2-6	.	CASTPQVSGANVLTF	TGTGCTAGCACCCCTCAGGTCTCTGGGGCCAACGTCCTGACTTTC
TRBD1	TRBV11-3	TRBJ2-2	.	CASTPGQGWAGELFF	TGTGCCAGCACGCCCGGACAGGGGTGGGCCGGGGAGCTGTTTTTT
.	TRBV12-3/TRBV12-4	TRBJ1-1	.	CASTLTANTEAFF	TGTGCCAGCACCTTGACAGCGAACACTGAAGCTTTCTTT
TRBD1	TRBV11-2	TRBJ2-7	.	CASSLTGGRYEQYF	TGTGCCAGCAGCTTAACAGGGGGTCGGTACGAGCAGTACTTC
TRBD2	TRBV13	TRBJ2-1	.	CASSLQGGGAYNEQFF	TGTGCCAGCAGCTTACAAGGCGGGGGGGCGTACAATGAGCAGTTCTTC
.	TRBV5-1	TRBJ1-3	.	CASSLGDGSGNTIYF	TGCGCCAGCAGCTTAGGGGACGGCTCTGGAAACACCATATATTTT
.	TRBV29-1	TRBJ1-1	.	CSVEVMNTEAFF	TGCAGCGTTGAGGTGATGAACACTGAAGCTTTCTTT
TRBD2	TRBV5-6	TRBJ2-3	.	CASSLTRGAPDTQYF	TGTGCCAGCAGCTTAACGCGGGGGGCCCCAGATACGCAGTATTTT
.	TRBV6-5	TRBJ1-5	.	CASSYLQDSNQPQHF	TGTGCCAGCAGTTATCTTCAGGATAGCAATCAGCCCCAGCATTTT
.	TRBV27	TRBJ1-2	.	CASSSPGAGYTF	TGTGCCAGCAGTTCCCCCGGAGCTGGCTACACCTTC
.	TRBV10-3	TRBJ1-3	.	CAAAPGVRANTIYF	TGTGCCGCAGCGCCGGGAGTAAGGGCTAACACCATATATTTT
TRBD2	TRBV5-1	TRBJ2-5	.	CASSLGTSGGAWETQYF	TGCGCCAGCAGCCTCGGGACTAGCGGGGGGGCCTGGGAGACCCAGTACTTC
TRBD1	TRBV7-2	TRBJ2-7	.	CASSFQPGQGSHEQYF	TGTGCCAGCAGCTTCCAACCGGGACAGGGTTCCCACGAGCAGTACTTC
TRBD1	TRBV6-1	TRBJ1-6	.	CASSDPIQGANSPLHF	TGTGCCAGCAGTGACCCGATACAGGGGGCTAATTCACCCCTCCACTTT
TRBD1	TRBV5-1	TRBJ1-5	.	CASSLDRGAGQPQHF	TGCGCCAGCAGCTTGGACAGGGGAGCCGGTCAGCCCCAGCATTTT
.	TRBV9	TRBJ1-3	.	CASSVGVAGNTIYF	TGTGCCAGCAGCGTAGGGGTAGCCGGAAACACCATATATTTT
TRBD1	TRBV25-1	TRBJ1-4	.	CASSESGGQGNEKLFF	TGTGCCAGCAGTGAATCGGGCGGACAGGGTAATGAAAAACTGTTTTTT
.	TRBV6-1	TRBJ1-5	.	CASSENKYSNQPQHF	TGTGCCAGCAGTGAAAATAAGTATAGCAATCAGCCCCAGCATTTT
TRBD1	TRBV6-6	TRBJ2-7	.	CASSPIGTGGPSPPYEQYF	TGTGCCAGCAGTCCGATCGGGACAGGGGGTCCATCCCCTCCCTACGAGCAGTACTTC
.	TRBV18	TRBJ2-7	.	CASSPPGDYEQYF	TGTGCCAGCTCACCACCAGGGGACTACGAGCAGTACTTC
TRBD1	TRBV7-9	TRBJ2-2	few	CASSPGQGRTGELFF	TGTGCCAGCAGCCCGGGACAGGGAAGAACCGGGGAGCTGTTTTTT